The rows below give T cell receptor beta chains drawn from one sample of a study of blood T cell repertoires in COVID-19. Generated by immunoSEQ multiplex PCR, the TCRdb table keeps only in-frame clones and is missing some. Of roughly 110,000 clones detected, over 80% appear once; the ten largest clones hold 0.8% to 0.9%. Sequenced: peripheral blood. These receptors were collected from a woman in her seventies with acute or convalescent COVID-19. Both conserved end residues are part of each CDR3. D genes are given only for firm matches. Only part of the rows carry a size: once, few, many, or a class if the clone is expanded.

v_call,clone_size,cdr3_length,d_call,j_call,cdr3_nt,cdr3_aa
TRBV15,.,13,.,TRBJ1-1,TGTGCCACCAGCAGAGATAGGGGTACTGAAGCTTTCTTT,CATSRDRGTEAFF
TRBV5-1,.,14,.,TRBJ2-3,TGCGCCAGCAGCTTTTCCTCTTTCACAGATACGCAGTATTTT,CASSFSSFTDTQYF
TRBV6-6,.,15,.,TRBJ1-5,TGTGCCAGCACCAAAGGGAGTCAGGTAGCTCAGCCCCAGCATTTT,CASTKGSQVAQPQHF
TRBV3-1/TRBV3-2,once,14,.,TRBJ2-3,TGTGCCAGCAGCCCCAGTTTTAGCGCAGATACGCAGTATTTT,CASSPSFSADTQYF
TRBV6-6,.,14,.,TRBJ2-2,TGTGCCAGCAGTTCGTTGCTAGACACCGGGGAGCTGTTTTTT,CASSSLLDTGELFF
TRBV4-1,.,17,TRBD1,TRBJ1-4,TGCGCCAGCAGCCAAGCCTTCCCGACAGGGCCCGGTGAAAAACTGTTTTTT,CASSQAFPTGPGEKLFF
TRBV6-5,.,14,TRBD1,TRBJ1-1,TGTGCCAGCAGCCGACAGGGAGTAGGCACTGAAGCTTTCTTT,CASSRQGVGTEAFF
TRBV5-3,once,16,TRBD2,TRBJ2-5,TGTGCCAGAAGCGTCCCTAGCGGGGACGGGGGAGAGACCCAGTACTTC,CARSVPSGDGGETQYF
TRBV7-2,.,14,.,TRBJ2-1,TGTGCCAGCAGCTTAGAGGGCCAGGGAAATGAGCAGTTCTTC,CASSLEGQGNEQFF
TRBV5-1,.,15,TRBD2,TRBJ2-7,TGCGCCAGCAGCCAAGGGACTAGCGGCCACTACGAGCAGTACTTC,CASSQGTSGHYEQYF
TRBV29-1,.,14,TRBD2,TRBJ2-1,TGCAGCGCCAGAGGAAGCGGGAACCACAATGAGCAGTTCTTC,CSARGSGNHNEQFF
TRBV28,.,17,TRBD2,TRBJ2-1,TGTGCCAGCAGTACCGAGGGACTAGCGAGCTCCTACAATGAGCAGTTCTTC,CASSTEGLASSYNEQFF
TRBV6-5,few,14,TRBD1,TRBJ1-1,TGTGCCAGCAGTTACACAACAGGGGACACTGAAGCTTTCTTT,CASSYTTGDTEAFF
TRBV7-8,once,17,TRBD1,TRBJ1-5,TGTGCCAGCAGCCGAGATACGGACAGGGGGTTTGGTCAGCCCCAGCATTTT,CASSRDTDRGFGQPQHF
TRBV12-3/TRBV12-4,few,13,.,TRBJ1-1,TGTGCCAGCAGGTACAGGGTGAGTGCTGAAGCTTTCTTT,CASRYRVSAEAFF
TRBV7-9,.,16,TRBD1,TRBJ2-4,TGTGCCAGCAGCTCCGGGACAGCGATAGCCAAAAACATTCAGTACTTC,CASSSGTAIAKNIQYF
TRBV6-5,.,15,TRBD1,TRBJ2-7,TGTGCCAGCAGTTACTCGGGACAGGGGTCCTACGAGCAGTACTTC,CASSYSGQGSYEQYF
TRBV4-1,once,15,.,TRBJ1-5,TGCGCCAGCAGCCAAGATGACAGACCAAATCAGCCCCAGCATTTT,CASSQDDRPNQPQHF
TRBV19,.,16,.,TRBJ1-5,TGTGCCAGTAGTACCCGACAGGCCCGTGTCAATCAGCCCCAGCATTTT,CASSTRQARVNQPQHF
TRBV28,.,13,.,TRBJ1-2,TGTGCCAGCAGTTTGACAGGACCCTATGGCTACACCTTC,CASSLTGPYGYTF
TRBV9,.,16,.,TRBJ2-2,TGTGCCAGCAGCGTAGGTCCGGGGGAGAACACCGGGGAGCTGTTTTTT,CASSVGPGENTGELFF
TRBV5-6,.,15,TRBD1,TRBJ1-1,TGTGCCAGCAGCTTGGTAGGGACAGGGGGCACTGAAGCTTTCTTT,CASSLVGTGGTEAFF
TRBV6-5,.,14,TRBD2,TRBJ2-1,TGTGCCAGTGACGGGACTAGCGGGGGAAATGAGCAGTTCTTC,CASDGTSGGNEQFF
TRBV12-3/TRBV12-4,.,13,.,TRBJ2-3,TGTGCCAGCAGTTTCGGGACTTCAGATACGCAGTATTTT,CASSFGTSDTQYF
TRBV6-5,once,14,.,TRBJ2-7,TGTGCCAGCAACCTTGTTACGAACGCGAACGAGCAGTACTTC,CASNLVTNANEQYF
TRBV29-1,.,14,.,TRBJ2-2,TGCAGCGTTGAGAGGGTAGGGGGTGGCGGGGAGCTGTTTTTT,CSVERVGGGGELFF
TRBV19,.,14,TRBD1,TRBJ1-6,TGTGCCAGTACCTACGACAGGGGGAATTCACCCCTCCACTTT,CASTYDRGNSPLHF
TRBV7-9,.,18,.,TRBJ2-2,TGTGCCAGCAGCTTAGGCGGCAGGGCCAACATATACACCGGGGAGCTGTTTTTT,CASSLGGRANIYTGELFF
TRBV14,.,14,TRBD2,TRBJ2-1,TGTGCCAGCAGCCGGCTAGCGGGAGGGTACGAGCAGTTCTTC,CASSRLAGGYEQFF
TRBV23-1,.,20,TRBD2,TRBJ2-3,TGCGCCATCGACGGGGGGGGACAAAAAAACGGGACCGTGGTCACAGATACGCAGTATTTT,CAIDGGGQKNGTVVTDTQYF
TRBV7-2,.,16,.,TRBJ1-1,TGTGCCAGCAGCTCGAGGGTCAGTTTCCTCGGCCCTGAAGCTTTCTTT,CASSSRVSFLGPEAFF
TRBV28,.,17,.,TRBJ1-1,TGTGCCAGCAGTTTACCTCATCCATCGGGAAGGAACACTGAAGCTTTCTTT,CASSLPHPSGRNTEAFF
TRBV7-6,.,17,.,TRBJ1-3,TGTGCCAGCAGCAACCTAGCGTCAAGGATCTCTGGAAACACCATATATTTT,CASSNLASRISGNTIYF
TRBV10-3,.,13,TRBD1,TRBJ1-2,TGTGCCATCAGGGGACAGGGGGACTATGGCTACACCTTC,CAIRGQGDYGYTF
TRBV5-1,.,17,.,TRBJ2-6,TGCGCCAGCAGCTTTGGACAGAGCCGCTCTGGGGCCAACGTCCTGACTTTC,CASSFGQSRSGANVLTF
TRBV19,once,14,TRBD1,TRBJ1-5,TGTGCCAGTAGTATGCAGGGGGCAGGGCAGCCCCAGCATTTT,CASSMQGAGQPQHF
TRBV9,once,13,.,TRBJ1-3,TGTGCCAGCAGCCCCAGCGGCGGAAACACCATATATTTT,CASSPSGGNTIYF
TRBV14,.,15,TRBD1,TRBJ1-6,TGTGCCAGCAGCTCTCTGGGACAGGGAAATTCACCCCTCCACTTT,CASSSLGQGNSPLHF
TRBV6-1,.,14,.,TRBJ1-6,TGTGCCAGCAGTGAAGGTGGGGGGGATTCACCCCTCCACTTT,CASSEGGGDSPLHF
TRBV6-6,once,20,.,TRBJ2-3,TGTGCCAGCAGTCCCCTTTTCAACAGGGAGGGGGGTTTCAGCACAGATACGCAGTATTTT,CASSPLFNREGGFSTDTQYF
TRBV7-2,.,15,TRBD2,TRBJ2-7,TGTGCCAGCAGCCGCGGGGCTAGCGGGGCCTACGAGCAGTACTTC,CASSRGASGAYEQYF
TRBV28,.,15,.,TRBJ1-2,TGTGCCAGCAGGCCACAGGGAAATAAGGGCTATGGCTACACCTTC,CASRPQGNKGYGYTF
TRBV27,.,13,.,TRBJ1-1,TGTGCCAGCAGTTTTTGGGGGGAGACTGAAGCTTTCTTT,CASSFWGETEAFF
TRBV28,.,15,TRBD2,TRBJ2-1,TGTGCCAGCAGGCTTCGGGGGGTGACCTACAATGAGCAGTTCTTC,CASRLRGVTYNEQFF